The sequence of this T cell receptor (beta chain) was determined in a study of OX40 agonist ivuxolimab in advanced cancers. Profiling relied on immunoSEQ multiplex PCR, and the TCRdb table lists in-frame clones only, not all of them. The profile shows roughly 29,000 clones, approximately 91% of them singletons. The CDR3 sequence is 14 residues long. Trimming stripped 3 bases from V and 2 bases from J, with 11 bases between. CDR1 MDHEN and CDR2 SYDVKM come from the germline V gene. Notes on the study in general: CD4+ T cells averaged fewer expanded clones than CD8+ T cells. At 0.1 to 3.0 mg/kg and by week 6, clonal expansion occurred in CD4+ and CD8+ blood T cells.

Blood sampling took place at baseline, cycle 4 day 1, and cycle 7 day 1. This clone was observed a single time. Its antigen is unknown. This sequence originates from an adult with an advanced solid tumor such as melanoma, head and neck, liver or kidney cancer. The chain uses TRBV28 and TRBJ2-7; possible D gene TRBD2, 6 bases. The sample here was CD4+ or CD8+ T cells sorted from blood, taken in a trial of the OX40 agonist ivuxolimab. CDR3 region: CASSFQGGTYEQYF. The CDR3 bases are TGTGCCAGCAGTTTCCAAGGAGGGACCTACGAGCAGTACTTC.